This TCR beta chain was captured in a study of human thymus T cells. Broader study findings: Seemingly biased V and J gene usage marked thymic and blood repertoires.

V lost 3 bases, J lost 5 bases, and 7 bases stayed unmatched. Germline V lookup: CDR1 SGDLS, CDR2 YYNGEE. The CDR3 spans 16 residues. Thymus was obtained from resections taken during corrective heart surgery. The repertoire was sequenced with immunoSEQ multiplex PCR; TCRdb's copy has only in-frame clones and lacks some. The sample includes tens of thousands of clones, 90% to 97% of them seen just once. A single count supports this clone. The antigen remains unidentified. V gene TRBV9 combines with J gene TRBJ2-3; 12 bases line up with TRBD1. The TCR sequence derives from a boy younger than two with a congenital heart defect but otherwise immunologically healthy. The sequenced material came from thymus tissue. In nucleotides, the CDR3 is TGTGCCAGCAGCGCCCACCGGGACAGGGGGCAAGATACGCAGTATTTT. Its protein product is CASSAHRDRGQDTQYF.